This T cell receptor (beta chain) derives from a study of blood T cell repertoires in COVID-19. In the original workflow: Estimated nucleated cell counts came from reference gene primer amplification. Only in-frame clones appear in the TCRdb table, and some are missing; sequencing was by immunoSEQ multiplex PCR. The D gene and trimming were derived from the DNA, and the V and J assignments and clone size from that table. The sample shows about 400,000 clones, about 90% of them seen only once. Germline assignment: CDR1 SQVTM and CDR2 ANQGSEA. The CDR3 sequence is 14 residues long. V trimming: 6 bases; J trimming: 0 bases; junction bases outside the gene matches: 1.

The genes are TRBV29-1 and TRBJ2-2; 10 nucleotides align to TRBD1. Sequencing was performed on PBMCs or T cells enriched from blood (not recorded which). The receptor's source is a woman in her 30s who had recovered from COVID-19. The chain's CDR3 is CSVGQGPNTGELFF. The CDR3 DNA reads as TGCAGCGTGGGACAGGGGCCGAACACCGGGGAGCTGTTTTTT.